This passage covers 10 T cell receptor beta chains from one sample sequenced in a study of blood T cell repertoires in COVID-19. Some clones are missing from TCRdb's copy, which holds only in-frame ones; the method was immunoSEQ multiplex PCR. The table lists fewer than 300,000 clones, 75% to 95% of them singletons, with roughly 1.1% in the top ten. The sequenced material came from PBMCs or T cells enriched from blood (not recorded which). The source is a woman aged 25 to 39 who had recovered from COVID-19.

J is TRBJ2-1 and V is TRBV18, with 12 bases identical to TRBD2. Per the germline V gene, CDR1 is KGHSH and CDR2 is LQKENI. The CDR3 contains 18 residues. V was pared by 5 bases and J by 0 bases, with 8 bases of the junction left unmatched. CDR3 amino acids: CASSTLAGGISSYNEQFF. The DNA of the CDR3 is TGTGCCAGCTCAACACTAGCGGGAGGCATCTCCTCCTACAATGAGCAGTTCTTC.

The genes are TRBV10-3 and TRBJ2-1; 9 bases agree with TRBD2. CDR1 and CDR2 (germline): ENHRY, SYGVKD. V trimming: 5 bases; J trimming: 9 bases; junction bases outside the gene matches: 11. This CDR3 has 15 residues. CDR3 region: CAISLRSGRSGEQFF. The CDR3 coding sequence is TGTGCCATCAGTCTTCGTAGCGGGAGAAGCGGTGAGCAGTTCTTC.

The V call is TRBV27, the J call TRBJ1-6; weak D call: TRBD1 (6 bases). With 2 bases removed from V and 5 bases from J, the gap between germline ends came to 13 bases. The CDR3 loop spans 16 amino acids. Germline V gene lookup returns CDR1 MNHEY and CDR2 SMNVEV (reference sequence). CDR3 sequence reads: CASSLRPGHNNSPLHF. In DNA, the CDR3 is TGTGCCAGCAGTTTACGGCCGGGACATAATAATTCACCCCTCCACTTT.

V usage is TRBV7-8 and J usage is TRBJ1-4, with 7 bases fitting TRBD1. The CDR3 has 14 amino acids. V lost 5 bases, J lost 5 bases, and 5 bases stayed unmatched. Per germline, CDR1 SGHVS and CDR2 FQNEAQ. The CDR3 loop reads CASSPRTGNEKLFF. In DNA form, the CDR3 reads TGTGCCAGCAGCCCTCGGACAGGAAATGAAAAACTGTTTTTT.

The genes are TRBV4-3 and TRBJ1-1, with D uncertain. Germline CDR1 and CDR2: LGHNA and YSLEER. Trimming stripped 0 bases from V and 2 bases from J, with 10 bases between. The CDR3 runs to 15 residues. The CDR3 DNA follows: TGCGCCAGCAGCCAAGATCTGGCAGTCAACACTGAAGCTTTCTTT. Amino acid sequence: CASSQDLAVNTEAFF.

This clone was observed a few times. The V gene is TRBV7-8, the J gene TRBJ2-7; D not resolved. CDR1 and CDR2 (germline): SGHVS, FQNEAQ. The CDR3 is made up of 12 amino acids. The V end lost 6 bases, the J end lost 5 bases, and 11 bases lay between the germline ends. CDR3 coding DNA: TGTGCCAGCAGTCTTGTCAGGAACGAGCAGTACTTC. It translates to CASSLVRNEQYF.

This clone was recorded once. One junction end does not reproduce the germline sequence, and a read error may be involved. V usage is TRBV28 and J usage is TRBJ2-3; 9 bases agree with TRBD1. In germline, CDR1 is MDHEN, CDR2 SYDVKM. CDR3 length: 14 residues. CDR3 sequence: CASSFPGQGDRQYF. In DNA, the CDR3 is TGTGCCAGCAGTTTCCCGGGACAGGGAGATAGGCAGTATTTT.

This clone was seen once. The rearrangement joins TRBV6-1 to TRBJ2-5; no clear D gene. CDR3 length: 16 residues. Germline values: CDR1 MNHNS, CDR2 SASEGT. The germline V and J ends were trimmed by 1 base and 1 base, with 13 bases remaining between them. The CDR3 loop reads CASSEVPPRGQETQYF. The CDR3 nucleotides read TGTGCCAGCAGTGAAGTGCCTCCAAGAGGCCAAGAGACCCAGTACTTC.

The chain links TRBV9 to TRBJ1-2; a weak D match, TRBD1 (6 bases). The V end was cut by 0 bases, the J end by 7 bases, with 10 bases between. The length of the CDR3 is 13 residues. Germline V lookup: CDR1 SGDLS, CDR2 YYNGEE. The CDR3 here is CASSVGEGVGYTF. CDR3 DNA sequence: TGTGCCAGCAGCGTAGGGGAGGGGGTTGGCTACACCTTC.

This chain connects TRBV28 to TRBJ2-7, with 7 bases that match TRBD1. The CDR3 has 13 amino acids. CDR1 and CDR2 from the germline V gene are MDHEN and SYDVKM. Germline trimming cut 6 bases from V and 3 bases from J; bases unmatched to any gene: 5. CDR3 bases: TGTGCCAGCAGGACGACAGGGAGCTACGAGCAGTACTTC. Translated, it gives CASRTTGSYEQYF.